This T cell receptor beta chain was documented in a study of blood T cell repertoires in COVID-19. Overall study: Nucleic acid was either cDNA or gDNA, and it came from T cells, B-cell-depleted T cells, or PBMCs.

The CDR3 consists of 17 residues. Germline V gene data show CDR1 as SGHNT and CDR2 as YYREEE (reference sequence). V lost 0 bases and J lost 8; bases outside the gene matches: 13. This clone was detected only a few times. Patients in Seattle were enrolled during active infection, then followed longitudinally. Methods used by the authors: Estimation of nucleated cell counts was performed using reference gene primer amplification. The repertoire was sequenced with immunoSEQ multiplex PCR; TCRdb's copy has only in-frame clones and lacks some. V and J calls plus clone size are reproduced from that table; the DNA served to infer D and trimming. The table records 180,000 or so clones, about 86% of them present only once.

The sequence was collected from a woman in her fifties or sixties with COVID-19, enrolled during active disease. Source material: peripheral blood. The rearrangement links TRBV5-4 to TRBJ1-4, with 7 positions matching TRBD1. The CDR3 loop is CASSLAGRGATTEKLFF. The CDR3 DNA sequence: TGTGCCAGCAGCTTGGCGGGCAGGGGGGCCACCACAGAAAAACTGTTTTTT.